The clone carrying this T cell receptor beta chain was seen ten or more times. Its antigen is not known. The CDR3 spans 16 residues. J was trimmed by 8 bases and V by 5 bases; bases with no gene match: 11. The donors were all healthy and Caucasian. Template switching added a universal primer binding site, and final cDNA carried unique molecular identifiers. TCRdb re-analysed the 5' RACE reads in MiXCR, keeping a single row per CDR3 protein. The repertoire holds about 340,000 distinct CDR3 sequences, with roughly 12% as singletons. The record originates from a study of identical twins. Study-level results: Those out-of-frame alpha sequences shared by twins showed an excess of low generation probability. There was more out-of-frame TCR alpha sharing in monozygotic twins than models estimated.

This same sample was also taken into another study, of yellow fever vaccine responses in identical twins.

The chain joins TRBV12-3 or TRBV12-4 to TRBJ2-1; 11 nucleotides match TRBD2. The sequence was obtained from a woman aged 18 to 35 in good health. The specimen sequenced was CD8+ T cells sorted from blood. The DNA of the CDR3 is TGTGCCAGCAGTGGAGGTAGCGGGAGGGCCTCGTATGAGCAGTTCTTC. Protein product: CASSGGSGRASYEQFF.